Given below is one TCR beta chain in context. No cognate antigen has been identified for it. Base qualities were left out, and no much larger clone turns up one base away. The data belong to a study of blood T cell repertoires in COVID-19 (TCRdb year 2020). Study-wide context: Collaborator samples came from the United States, Italy and Spain and covered acute and convalescent phases of COVID-19. The material from the prospective study consisted of cDNA or gDNA derived from T cells, B-cell-depleted T cells, or PBMCs. The dataset comprised deeply sampled blood TCRbeta repertoires from subjects exposed to, actively infected with, or recovered from COVID-19. A freely available public database, intended as a resource for researchers studying the immune response to SARS-CoV-2, is where the repertoires were released. Samples came from the ongoing ImmuneRACE study (first 160 participants) plus 1,254 subjects from 6 global collaborators. Nearly every sample came with metadata listing a de-identified subject ID, COVID-19 status, age in years and sex. Where available, HLA class I and class II types were taken from metadata supplied by the sample provider and were not determined by assay-based typing. The research as a whole found: Clinical and demographic metadata were provided uncurated, with the amount varying by source and participant.

TCRbeta CDR3 regions were amplified from genomic DNA by means of the immunoSEQ Assay, a bias-controlled multiplex PCR. Per the source publication's procedure: Within the assay, amplification of reference gene primers was used to estimate how many nucleated cells each sample contained. Sequence reads were collapsed and filtered to measure the absolute abundance of every unique TCRbeta CDR3 rearrangement. Productive Simpson clonality was computed per sample as the square root of Simpson's diversity index over productive rearrangements. This is the immuneACCESS table as TCRdb keeps it, with only in-frame sequences that have V and J called. A part of the clones is gone; compared with another copy, unresolved V genes explain less than half, and the rest is unexplained. V, J and clone size reflect that table, while D and trimming were determined from the DNA. The sample table shows a few hundred thousand clones, and 86% are seen once. The ten top clones hold 3.5% to 4% of the sample.

Participants in the prospective study were enrolled through a virtual design, were aged 18 to 89 years, and lived in about 25 United States geographic areas. To assign participants to cohorts, the prospective study relied on clinical history that participants themselves reported in a screening survey and a study questionnaire. In the prospective study, mobile phlebotomists collected whole blood, serum and a nasopharyngeal or oropharyngeal swab from each participant. Participants in the prospective study had the option to provide additional blood draws and questionnaires over an approximately two-month period. Blood samples from the prospective study were shipped frozen or at room temperature prior to DNA extraction. Sequenced sample: PBMCs or T cells enriched from blood (not recorded which). This clonotype originated in a woman aged 40 to 50 with acute COVID-19.

Here is the DNA: TGTGCCAGCAGCCAGAATCCTAGCGTCTACGAGCAGTACTTC. This yields the protein CASSQNPSVYEQYF. The rearranged chain carries TRBV4-2 and TRBJ2-7; matching of 6 bases hints at TRBD2 as the D gene. The CDR3, from cysteine to phenylalanine, totals 14 residues. Only the CDR3 DNA stays, 42 bases, in frame from base 1. V and J lose 3 bases and 3 bases, and a span of 12 bases separates them. CDR1 and CDR2 are drawn from the germline V gene: LGHNA, YNFKEQ.